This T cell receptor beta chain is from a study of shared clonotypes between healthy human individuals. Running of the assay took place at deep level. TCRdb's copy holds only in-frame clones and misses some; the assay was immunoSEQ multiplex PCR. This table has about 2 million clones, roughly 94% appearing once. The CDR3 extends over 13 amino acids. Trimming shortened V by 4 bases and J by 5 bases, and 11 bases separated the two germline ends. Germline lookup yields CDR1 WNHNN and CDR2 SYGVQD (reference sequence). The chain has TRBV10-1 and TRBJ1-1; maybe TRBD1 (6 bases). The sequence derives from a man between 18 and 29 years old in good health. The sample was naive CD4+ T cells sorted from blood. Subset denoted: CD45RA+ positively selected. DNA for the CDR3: TGCGCCAGCAGTGCACAGGGTTCTACTGAAGCTTTCTTT. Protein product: CASSAQGSTEAFF.